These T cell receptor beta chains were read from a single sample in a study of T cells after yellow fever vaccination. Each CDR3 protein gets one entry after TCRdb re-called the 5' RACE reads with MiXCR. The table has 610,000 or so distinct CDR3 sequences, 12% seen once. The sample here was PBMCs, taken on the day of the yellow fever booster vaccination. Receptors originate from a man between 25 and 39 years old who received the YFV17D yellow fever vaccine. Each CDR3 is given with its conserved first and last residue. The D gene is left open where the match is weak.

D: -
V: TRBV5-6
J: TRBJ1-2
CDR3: CASSVRTTANYGYTF

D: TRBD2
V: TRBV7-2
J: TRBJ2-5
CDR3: CASSRSLAGAETQYF

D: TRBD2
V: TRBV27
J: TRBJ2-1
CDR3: CASSTYSGSSYNEQFF

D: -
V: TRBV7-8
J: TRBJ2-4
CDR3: CASSLASGLDINIQYF

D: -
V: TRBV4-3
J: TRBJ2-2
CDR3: CASSQDRLPTGELFF

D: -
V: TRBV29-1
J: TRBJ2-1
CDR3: CSVGRGWDAPYNEQFF

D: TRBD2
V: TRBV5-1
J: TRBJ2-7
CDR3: CASSLALTSGRSEQYF

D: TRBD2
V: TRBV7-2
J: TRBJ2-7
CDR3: CASSLGRLAGGKEYEQYF

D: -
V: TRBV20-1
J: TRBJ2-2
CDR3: CSARETFNTGELFF

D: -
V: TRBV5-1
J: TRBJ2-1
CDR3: CASSTTRLNNEQFF

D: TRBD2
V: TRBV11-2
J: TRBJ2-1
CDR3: CASSLAWTSGYNEQFF

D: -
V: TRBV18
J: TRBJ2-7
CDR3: CASSPDSRDEQYF

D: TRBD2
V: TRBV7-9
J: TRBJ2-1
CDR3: CASSASGKAFGEQFF

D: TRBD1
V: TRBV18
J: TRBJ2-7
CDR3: CASSPQTGDHYEQYF

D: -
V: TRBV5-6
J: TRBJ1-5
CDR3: CASSLNGVNQPQHF

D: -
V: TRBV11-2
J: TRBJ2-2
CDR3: CASSETDSNTGELFF

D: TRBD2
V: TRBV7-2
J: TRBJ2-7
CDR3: CASSPDVASGTYEQYF

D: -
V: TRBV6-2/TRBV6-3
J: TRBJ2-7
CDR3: CASSSTSHEQYF

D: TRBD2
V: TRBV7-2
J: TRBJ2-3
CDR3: CASSLKTSGRGADTQYF

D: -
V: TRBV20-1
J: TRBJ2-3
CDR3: CSATSGTYSTDTQYF

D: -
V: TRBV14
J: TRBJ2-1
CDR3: CASSQDLRRAYNEQFF

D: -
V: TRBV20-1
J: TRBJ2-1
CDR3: CSAPPAGAGEQFF

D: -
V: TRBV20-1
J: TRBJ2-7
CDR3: CSATTPSGAYVEQYF

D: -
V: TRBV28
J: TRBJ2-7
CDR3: CASRKTTYEQYF

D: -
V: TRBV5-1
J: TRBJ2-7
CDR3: CASSQGSITPYEQYF

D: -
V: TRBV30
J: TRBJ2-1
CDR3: CAWSVLTKYNEQFF

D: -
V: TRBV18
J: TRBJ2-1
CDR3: CASSWTILRGNEQFF

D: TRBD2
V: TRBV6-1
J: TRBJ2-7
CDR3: CAAHRGERYEQYF

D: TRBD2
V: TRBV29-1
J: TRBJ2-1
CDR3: CSVGAGRLNEQFF

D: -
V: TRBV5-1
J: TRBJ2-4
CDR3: CASSFSINSRNIQYF

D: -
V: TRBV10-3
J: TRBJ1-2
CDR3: CAISEWGSPYGYTF

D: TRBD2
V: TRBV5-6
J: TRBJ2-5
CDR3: CASSFLAGAPWTQYF